The entry that follows covers one T cell receptor (beta chain) sequence. This sample is drawn from a study of blood T cell repertoires in COVID-19. Trimming removed 5 bases from V and 3 bases from J; junction bases left unmatched: 6. Germline V CDR1 and CDR2: SEHNR, FQNEAQ (reference sequence). The CDR3 totals 14 residues. Assay: immunoSEQ multiplex PCR; the TCRdb copy retains only in-frame clones and omits some. The repertoire holds a few hundred thousand clones, with more than 70% as singletons. Specimen: PBMCs or T cells enriched from blood (not recorded which). The sequence derives from a woman aged 25-40 years who had been exposed to COVID-19. This sequence joins TRBV7-9 and TRBJ2-7; 8 bases match TRBD1. DNA for the CDR3: TGTGCCAGCAGCGGACAGGGATTCCGCTACGAGCAGTACTTC. It codes for CASSGQGFRYEQYF.